The TCR beta chain described here comes from a study of T cells after yellow fever vaccination. About the research overall: Those fractions that held only low numbers of cells were prepared using the SMART-Seq v4 Ultra Low Input RNA kit. Whole-study findings and limits: Faster peaking, at day 5 versus 15, marked a secondary response that was weaker.

TCRdb recomputed calls from the 5' RACE reads with MiXCR, one row per CDR3 protein. Of about 630,000 distinct CDR3 sequences in the sample, more than 9% are singletons; the top ten hold more than 13%. Turning to this clonotype: Its antigen is as yet unknown.

Germline CDR1 is SGHKS and CDR2 is YYEKEE (reference sequence). Trimming at V came to 1 base and at J to 5 bases, leaving 8 bases not matched to a gene. CDR3 size: 15 residues. This sequence was found in a man aged 30 to 45 who received the YFV17D yellow fever vaccine. The chain joins TRBV5-5 to TRBJ2-5, with TRBD2 matching 7 bases. Source: PBMCs, taken on the day of the yellow fever booster vaccination. In DNA form, the CDR3 reads TGTGCCAGCAGCTTGTTCAGCGGGAAGTTGGAGACCCAGTACTTC. This encodes CASSLFSGKLETQYF.